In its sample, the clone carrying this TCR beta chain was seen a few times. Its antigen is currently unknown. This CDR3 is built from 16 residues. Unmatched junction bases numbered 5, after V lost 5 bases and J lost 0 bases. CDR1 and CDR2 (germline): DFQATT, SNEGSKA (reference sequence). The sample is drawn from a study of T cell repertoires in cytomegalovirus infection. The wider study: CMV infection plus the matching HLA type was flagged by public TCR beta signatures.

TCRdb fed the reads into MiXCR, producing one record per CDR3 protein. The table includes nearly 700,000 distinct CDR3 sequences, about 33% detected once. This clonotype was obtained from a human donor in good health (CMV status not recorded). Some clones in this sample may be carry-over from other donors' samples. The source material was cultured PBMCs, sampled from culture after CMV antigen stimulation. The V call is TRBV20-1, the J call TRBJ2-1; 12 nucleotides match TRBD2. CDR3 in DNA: TGCAGTGCTGGACTAGCGGGGAGGTACTCCTACAATGAGCAGTTCTTC. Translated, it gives CSAGLAGRYSYNEQFF.